The rows below give T cell receptor beta chains drawn from one sample of a study of blood T cell repertoires in COVID-19. Sequenced by immunoSEQ multiplex PCR; TCRdb stores in-frame clones only, minus some. The sample shows around 140,000 clones, approximately 88% of them seen only once. Sequencing was performed on peripheral blood. The receptors here all came from a woman aged 80 or older with acute or convalescent COVID-19. Each CDR3 is given with its conserved first and last residue. A D gene is named only where the DNA matches it firmly. For some rows the clone size is stated as once, few or many, or as a class when expanded; others skip it.

TRBD2	TRBV11-2	.	TRBJ2-7	TGTGCCAGCAGCTTTATGCTAGCGGGAGAGGGCGAGCAGTACTTC	CASSFMLAGEGEQYF
TRBD1	TRBV7-2	.	TRBJ1-4	TGTGCCAGCAGCCCTGGGACAGCGAATGAAAAACTGTTTTTT	CASSPGTANEKLFF
.	TRBV5-6	.	TRBJ1-2	TGTGCCAGCAGCTTTACTGATGGCTACACCTTC	CASSFTDGYTF
TRBD1	TRBV6-5	.	TRBJ1-2	TGTGCCAGCAGTTACGGCCGGGACAGGGATGGGGGCTACACCTTC	CASSYGRDRDGGYTF
TRBD1	TRBV19	.	TRBJ1-1	TGTGCCAGTACCCCCAGAACAGGGGGGGCCACTGAAGCTTTCTTT	CASTPRTGGATEAFF
TRBD1	TRBV14	.	TRBJ1-5	TGTGCCAGCAGCGCTACCCCTGGGACAGTCGATGTATATAGCAATCAGCCCCAGCATTTT	CASSATPGTVDVYSNQPQHF
TRBD1	TRBV19	.	TRBJ1-6	TGTGCCAGTAGTCGGGATGGGACAGGGGGATCGCCAGGTCATTCACCCCTCCACTTT	CASSRDGTGGSPGHSPLHF
TRBD2	TRBV3-1/TRBV3-2	.	TRBJ2-1	TGTGCCAGCAGCCTGCGGGGGACTGGGAAAAATGAGCAGTTCTTC	CASSLRGTGKNEQFF
TRBD2	TRBV11-2	.	TRBJ2-3	TGTGCCAGCAGCTTTAGCGGGGACTCAGATACGCAGTATTTT	CASSFSGDSDTQYF
.	TRBV27	.	TRBJ1-1	TGTGCCAGCAGTTTTCTTCAGGGTGAAGCTTTCTTT	CASSFLQGEAFF
TRBD2	TRBV7-8	.	TRBJ2-5	TGTGCCAGCAGCTTAAACAGCGGGAGTCGGGAGACCCAGTACTTC	CASSLNSGSRETQYF
.	TRBV19	.	TRBJ2-3	TGTGCCAGTAGTATTCAGGGGACCACAGATACGCAGTATTTT	CASSIQGTTDTQYF
TRBD2	TRBV7-2	.	TRBJ2-5	TGTGCCAGCAGCTTAGTGGTGGCGGGGGGTCGTGAGACCCAGTACTTC	CASSLVVAGGRETQYF
.	TRBV2	.	TRBJ1-3	TGTGCCAGCAGTGAAGCGGGTACAGGAGTAAACACCATATATTTT	CASSEAGTGVNTIYF
.	TRBV7-2	.	TRBJ2-7	TGTGCCAGCAGCACCCCTCTCGGGATCGAGCAGTACTTC	CASSTPLGIEQYF
.	TRBV5-1	.	TRBJ2-1	TGCGCCAGCAGCCAGGACTCCTACAATGAGCAGTTCTTC	CASSQDSYNEQFF
TRBD2	TRBV6-6	.	TRBJ2-1	TGTGCCAGCAGACCGGGACTAGCGGGGGGGGATGAGCAGTTCTTC	CASRPGLAGGDEQFF
TRBD2	TRBV11-2	.	TRBJ2-1	TGTGCCAGCAGCTTGGGCAGCGGGAGGGGTGAGCAGTTCTTC	CASSLGSGRGEQFF
.	TRBV18	.	TRBJ1-1	TGTGCCAGCTCACCTCGAAGGGACATGAACACTGAAGCTTTCTTT	CASSPRRDMNTEAFF
.	TRBV5-4	.	TRBJ2-3	TGTGCCAGCAGCTCTGCCGGTTCAGATACGCAGTATTTT	CASSSAGSDTQYF
TRBD1	TRBV5-1	.	TRBJ1-2	TGCGCCAGCAGCTTGGACGACAGGGGCTATGGCTACACCTTC	CASSLDDRGYGYTF
.	TRBV2	.	TRBJ2-3	TGTGCCAGCAGTGGAGGGTTCTCCACAGATACGCAGTATTTT	CASSGGFSTDTQYF
.	TRBV7-2	once	TRBJ1-1	TGTGCCAGCAGCTTAGTGGGAGACTTGAACACTGAAGCTTTCTTT	CASSLVGDLNTEAFF
TRBD2	TRBV18	.	TRBJ2-1	TGTGCCAGCTCACCACCTAGCGGGACCAACAATGAGCAGTTCTTC	CASSPPSGTNNEQFF
TRBD1	TRBV5-4	.	TRBJ1-1	TGTGCCAGCAGCTTAGGGACAGGGAGAAGAGGAAACACTGAAGCTTTCTTT	CASSLGTGRRGNTEAFF
.	TRBV7-8	.	TRBJ2-7	TGTGCCAGCAGCTCTAGGGGGTTTTCCTACGAGCAGTACTTC	CASSSRGFSYEQYF
.	TRBV7-9	.	TRBJ2-2	TGTGCCAGCAGCTTAGCACGTAGCACCGGGGAGCTGTTTTTT	CASSLARSTGELFF
TRBD1	TRBV19	once	TRBJ1-4	TGTGCCAGTAGCCCAACAGGGGGACGGGAAAAACTGTTTTTT	CASSPTGGREKLFF
.	TRBV7-8	.	TRBJ1-5	TGTGCCAGCAGCCTAGACGGAGGACAGCCCCAGCATTTT	CASSLDGGQPQHF
.	TRBV5-4	.	TRBJ1-1	TGTGCCAGCAGCCTCCGGGACATAATGAACACTGAAGCTTTCTTT	CASSLRDIMNTEAFF
.	TRBV30	.	TRBJ1-6	TGTGCCTGGAGAGCGGGACCCAGGCGGAATTCACCCCTCCACTTT	CAWRAGPRRNSPLHF
.	TRBV6-2/TRBV6-3	.	TRBJ2-1	TGTGCCAGCAGTTACAGCGGAACATCCTACAATGAGCAGTTCTTC	CASSYSGTSYNEQFF
TRBD2	TRBV7-2	.	TRBJ2-7	TGTGCCAGCAGCCCCGGACTAGCGGGGGTTTCCTACGAGCAGTACTTC	CASSPGLAGVSYEQYF
.	TRBV20-1	.	TRBJ1-1	TGCAGTGCTAGTCTGGGGCAGGGGAAGACTGAAGCTTTCTTT	CSASLGQGKTEAFF
TRBD1	TRBV15	.	TRBJ2-3	TGTGCCACCAGCAGGGATACAGGGGTGCATACGCAGTATTTT	CATSRDTGVHTQYF
.	TRBV6-2/TRBV6-3	.	TRBJ1-1	TGTGCCAGCAGCCAAGACAGGAACACTGAAGCTTTCTTT	CASSQDRNTEAFF
.	TRBV15	.	TRBJ1-2	TGTGCCACCAGCAGAGGCCTGGCGGTGGAGGGGTATGGCTACACCTTC	CATSRGLAVEGYGYTF
TRBD1	TRBV5-5	.	TRBJ1-5	TGTGCCAGCAGCTGGACAGGGAATAGCAATCAGCCCCAGCATTTT	CASSWTGNSNQPQHF
TRBD1	TRBV27	few	TRBJ2-7	TGTGCCAGCAGTTTAAGGACAGGGGGCGTAAACGAGCAGTACTTC	CASSLRTGGVNEQYF
.	TRBV7-2	once	TRBJ2-3	TGTGCCAGCAGCTTAGGCCCCAGCGGACTTAGCACAGATACGCAGTATTTT	CASSLGPSGLSTDTQYF
.	TRBV13	.	TRBJ1-1	TGTGCCAGCAGCTTACGCAGGGGCGCCGGCACTGAAGCTTTCTTT	CASSLRRGAGTEAFF
.	TRBV12-3/TRBV12-4	few	TRBJ1-6	TGTGCCAGCGGGGCCAATAATTCACCCCTCCACTTT	CASGANNSPLHF
.	TRBV7-9	few	TRBJ2-2	TGTGCCAGCAGCTTAGAGGTAGCGGGGGAGCTGTTTTTT	CASSLEVAGELFF
.	TRBV4-1	.	TRBJ2-7	TGCGCCAGCAGCCAAGGTCACAGAGCCTACGAGCAGTACTTC	CASSQGHRAYEQYF
TRBD2	TRBV3-1/TRBV3-2	.	TRBJ2-1	TGTGCCAGCAGTCCCGGGACTAGCGGTCGCTATGAGCAGTTCTTC	CASSPGTSGRYEQFF
TRBD1	TRBV29-1	.	TRBJ2-2	TGCAGCGTCCAAATGGGACAGACCGGGGAGCTGTTTTTT	CSVQMGQTGELFF